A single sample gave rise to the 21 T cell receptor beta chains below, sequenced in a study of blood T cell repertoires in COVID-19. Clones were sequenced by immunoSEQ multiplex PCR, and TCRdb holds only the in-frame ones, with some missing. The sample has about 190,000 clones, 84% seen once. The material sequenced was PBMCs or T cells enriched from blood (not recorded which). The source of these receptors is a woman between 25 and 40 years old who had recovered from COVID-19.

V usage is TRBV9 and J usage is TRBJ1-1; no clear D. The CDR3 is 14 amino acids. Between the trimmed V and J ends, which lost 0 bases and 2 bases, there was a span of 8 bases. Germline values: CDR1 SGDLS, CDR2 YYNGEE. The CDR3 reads CASSVEWHNTEAFF. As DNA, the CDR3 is TGTGCCAGCAGCGTAGAGTGGCATAACACTGAAGCTTTCTTT.

The CDR3 nucleotides read TGTGCCAGCAGCGGCCCCGTTGGGGGGGAGAGGGTTAACTATGGCTACACCTTC. Translated: CASSGPVGGERVNYGYTF. The genes are TRBV9 and TRBJ1-2; D is perhaps TRBD1 (5 bases). CDR3 size: 18 residues. Germline CDR1 and CDR2: SGDLS and YYNGEE. Trimming took 3 bases from V and 1 from J, leaving 22 bases between them.

In DNA form, the CDR3 reads TGTGCCTCCCGCCCGGGGGGGGTGGGCACAGATACGCAGTATTTT. Protein sequence: CASRPGGVGTDTQYF. The chain uses TRBV9 and TRBJ2-3; the match to TRBD2 covers 8 bases. The CDR3 contains 15 residues. Germline CDR1 reads SGDLS; CDR2 reads YYNGEE. Losses at the gene ends were 10 bases for V and 1 base for J; bases not matched to a gene: 11.

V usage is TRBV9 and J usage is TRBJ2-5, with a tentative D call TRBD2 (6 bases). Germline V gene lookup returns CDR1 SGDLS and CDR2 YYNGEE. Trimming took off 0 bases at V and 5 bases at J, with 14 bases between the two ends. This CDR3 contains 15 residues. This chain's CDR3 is CASSVDPTGGETQYF. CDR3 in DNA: TGTGCCAGCAGCGTAGATCCTACCGGGGGTGAGACCCAGTACTTC. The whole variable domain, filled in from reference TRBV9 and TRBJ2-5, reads DSGVTQTPKHLITATGQRVTLRCSPRSGDLSVYWYQQSLDQGLQFLIQYYNGEERAKGNILERFSAQQFPDLHSELNLSSLELGDSALYFCASSVDPTGGETQYFGPGTRLLVL.

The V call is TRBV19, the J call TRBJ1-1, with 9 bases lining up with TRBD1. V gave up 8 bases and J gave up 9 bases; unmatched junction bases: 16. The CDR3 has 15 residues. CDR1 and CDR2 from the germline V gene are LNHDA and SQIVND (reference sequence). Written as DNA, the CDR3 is TGTGCCAGTCGGACAGGGGATCGTTTAATAGGGCAAGCTTTCTTT. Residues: CASRTGDRLIGQAFF.

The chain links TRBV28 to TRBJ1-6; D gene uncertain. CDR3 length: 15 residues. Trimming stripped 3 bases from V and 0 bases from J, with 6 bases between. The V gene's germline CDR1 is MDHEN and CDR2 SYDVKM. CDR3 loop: CASSFGSSYNSPLHF. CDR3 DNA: TGTGCCAGCAGTTTCGGGAGCTCCTATAATTCACCCCTCCACTTT.

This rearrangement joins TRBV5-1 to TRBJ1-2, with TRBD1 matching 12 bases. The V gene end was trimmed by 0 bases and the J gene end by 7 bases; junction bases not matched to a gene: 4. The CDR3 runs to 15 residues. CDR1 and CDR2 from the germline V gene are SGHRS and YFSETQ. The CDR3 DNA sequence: TGCGCCAGCAGCTTGGAGGGACAGGGGGCCAGTGGCTACACCTTC. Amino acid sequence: CASSLEGQGASGYTF.

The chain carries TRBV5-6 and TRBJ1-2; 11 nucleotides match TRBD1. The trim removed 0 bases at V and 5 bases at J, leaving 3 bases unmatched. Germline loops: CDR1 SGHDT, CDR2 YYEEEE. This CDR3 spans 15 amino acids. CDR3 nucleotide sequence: TGTGCCAGCAGCTTGGGGACAGGGGGCCGGTATGGCTACACCTTC. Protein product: CASSLGTGGRYGYTF.

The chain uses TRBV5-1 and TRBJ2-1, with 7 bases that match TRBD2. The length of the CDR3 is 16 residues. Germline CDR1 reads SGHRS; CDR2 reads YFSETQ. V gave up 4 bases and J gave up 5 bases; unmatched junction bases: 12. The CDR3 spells CASSVSSGLGDNEQFF. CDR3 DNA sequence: TGCGCCAGCAGCGTGTCCTCTGGACTAGGCGACAATGAGCAGTTCTTC.

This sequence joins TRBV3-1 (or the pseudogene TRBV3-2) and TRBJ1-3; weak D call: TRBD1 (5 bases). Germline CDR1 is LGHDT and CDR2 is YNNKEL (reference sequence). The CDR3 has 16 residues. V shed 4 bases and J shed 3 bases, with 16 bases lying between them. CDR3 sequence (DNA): TGTGCCAGCAGCCTCGGCCAAGGGGCGCATGGAAACACCATATATTTT. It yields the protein CASSLGQGAHGNTIYF.

CDR3 amino acids: CASSLARSGNTIYF. As DNA, the CDR3 is TGTGCCAGCAGCTTAGCTCGGTCGGGAAACACCATATATTTT. The chain employs TRBV11-2 and TRBJ1-3; no firm D call. The CDR3 length is 14 residues. Germline lookup yields CDR1 SGHAT and CDR2 FQNNGV. Trimming stripped 1 base from V and 4 bases from J, with 8 bases between.

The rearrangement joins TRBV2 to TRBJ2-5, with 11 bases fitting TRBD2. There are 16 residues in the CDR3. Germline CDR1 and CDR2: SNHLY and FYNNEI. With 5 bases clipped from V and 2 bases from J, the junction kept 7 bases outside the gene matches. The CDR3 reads CASSPRGTSGQETQYF. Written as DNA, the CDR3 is TGTGCCAGCAGTCCCAGGGGGACTAGCGGACAAGAGACCCAGTACTTC.

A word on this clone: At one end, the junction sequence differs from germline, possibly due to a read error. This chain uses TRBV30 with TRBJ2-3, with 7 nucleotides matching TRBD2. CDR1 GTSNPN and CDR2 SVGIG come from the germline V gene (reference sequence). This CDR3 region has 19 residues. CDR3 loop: CAWSVRASGAPRGTNTQYF. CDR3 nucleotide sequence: TGTGCCTGGAGTGTACGGGCTAGCGGAGCGCCTAGGGGCACAAATACGCAGTATTTT. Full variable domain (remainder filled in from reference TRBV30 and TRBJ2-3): SQTIHQWPATLVQPVGSPLSLECTVEGTSNPNLYWYRQAAGRGLQLLFYSVGIGQISSEVPQNLSASRPQDRQFILSSKKLLLSDSGFYLCAWSVRASGAPRGTNTQYFGPGTRLTVL.

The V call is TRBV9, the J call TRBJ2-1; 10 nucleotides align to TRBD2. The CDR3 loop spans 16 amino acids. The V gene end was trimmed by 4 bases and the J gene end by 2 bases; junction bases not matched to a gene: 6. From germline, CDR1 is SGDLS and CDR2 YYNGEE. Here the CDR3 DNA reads TGTGCCAGCAGCCGTAGGAGCGGGGGGGCCTACAATGAGCAGTTCTTC. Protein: CASSRRSGGAYNEQFF.

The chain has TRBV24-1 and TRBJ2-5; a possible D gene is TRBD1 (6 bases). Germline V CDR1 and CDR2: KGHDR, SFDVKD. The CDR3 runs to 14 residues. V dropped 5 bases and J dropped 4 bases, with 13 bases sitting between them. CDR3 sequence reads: CATSVGADRETQYF. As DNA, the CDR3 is TGTGCCACCAGTGTGGGGGCTGATAGAGAGACCCAGTACTTC.

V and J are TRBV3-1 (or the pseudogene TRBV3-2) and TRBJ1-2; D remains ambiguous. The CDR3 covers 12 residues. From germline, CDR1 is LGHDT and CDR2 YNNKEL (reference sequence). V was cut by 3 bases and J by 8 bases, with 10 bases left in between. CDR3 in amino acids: CASSQGLRGYTF. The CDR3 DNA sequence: TGTGCCAGCAGCCAGGGCCTTCGGGGCTACACCTTC.

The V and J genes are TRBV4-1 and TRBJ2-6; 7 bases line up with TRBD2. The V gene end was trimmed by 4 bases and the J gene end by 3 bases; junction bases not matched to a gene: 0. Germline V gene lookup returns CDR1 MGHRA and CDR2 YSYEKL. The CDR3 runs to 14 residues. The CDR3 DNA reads TGCGCCAGCAGCCGCGGGGGTGGGGCCAACGTCCTGACTTTC. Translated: CASSRGGGANVLTF.

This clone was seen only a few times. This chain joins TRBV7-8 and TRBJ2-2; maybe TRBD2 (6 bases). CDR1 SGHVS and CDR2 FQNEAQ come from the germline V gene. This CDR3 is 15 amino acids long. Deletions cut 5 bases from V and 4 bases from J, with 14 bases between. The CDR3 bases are TGTGCCAGCAGCCCGTTGGGGGGTATCACCGGGGAGCTGTTTTTT. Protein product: CASSPLGGITGELFF.

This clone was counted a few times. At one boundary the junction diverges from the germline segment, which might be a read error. The CDR3 DNA follows: TGTGCCAGCAACTACTACGGAGGGTCTTACGGGCAGTACTTC. Translated, it gives CASNYYGGSYGQYF. This chain uses TRBV28 with TRBJ2-7, with D perhaps matching TRBD2 (6 bases). This CDR3 region has 14 residues. CDR1 MDHEN and CDR2 SYDVKM come from the germline V gene.

DNA for the CDR3: TGTGCCAGCAGGGCCTCTAATTCACCCCTCCACTTT. It is translated as CASRASNSPLHF. The genes are TRBV5-6 and TRBJ1-6; D unclear. Trimming pared 5 bases from V and 6 bases from J, leaving 6 bases between. The length of the CDR3 is 12 residues. From germline, CDR1 is SGHDT and CDR2 YYEEEE.

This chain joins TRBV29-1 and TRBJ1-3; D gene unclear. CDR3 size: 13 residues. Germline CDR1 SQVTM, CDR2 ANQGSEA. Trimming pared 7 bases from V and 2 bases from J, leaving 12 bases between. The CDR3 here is CSALHSPGNTIYF. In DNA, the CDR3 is TGCAGCGCCCTCCACTCTCCTGGAAACACCATATATTTT.